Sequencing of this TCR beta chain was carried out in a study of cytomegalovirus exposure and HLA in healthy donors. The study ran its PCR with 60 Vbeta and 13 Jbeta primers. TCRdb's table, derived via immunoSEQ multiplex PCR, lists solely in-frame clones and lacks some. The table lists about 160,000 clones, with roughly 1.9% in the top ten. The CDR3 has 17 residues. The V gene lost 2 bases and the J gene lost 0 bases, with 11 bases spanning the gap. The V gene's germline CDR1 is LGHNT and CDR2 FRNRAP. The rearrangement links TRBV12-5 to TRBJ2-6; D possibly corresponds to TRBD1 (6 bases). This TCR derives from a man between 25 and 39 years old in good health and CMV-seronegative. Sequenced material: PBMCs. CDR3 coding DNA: TGTGCTAGTGGTTTGTTACAGGGACCCTCTGGGGCCAACGTCCTGACTTTC. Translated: CASGLLQGPSGANVLTF.